This entry lists 19 T cell receptor beta chains sequenced from one sample in a study of blood T cells in healthy people across ages (dated by TCRdb to about 2015). Receptor amplification or capture employed 5' RACE. TCRdb records Illumina HiSeq 2500 as the sequencer. The second PCR ran for roughly 6 to 11 cycles and used a J-beta primer mix along with a sample-barcoded 5' primer. The raw public reads went through TCRdb reprocessing: fastp at Q25, MiXCR clone calling, in-frame beta chains kept. Every distinct CDR3 protein forms one entry, paired with its most common genes and DNA. The sample table records 2 million or so distinct CDR3 sequences; less than 50% of these occur just once. The top ten clones comprise more than 2% of the sample. Sequencing was performed on blood. Source of these receptors: a woman in her thirties or forties in good health.

The V and J genes are TRBV6-5 and TRBJ1-1; a possible D gene is TRBD1 (5 bases). V was shortened by 0 bases and J by 6 bases, with 17 bases between the two germline ends. Germline loops: CDR1 MNHEY, CDR2 SVGAGI. The CDR3 is 16 amino acids. This CDR3 is CASSYSSSGGDAEAFF. The CDR3, as DNA: TGTGCCAGCAGTTACTCGAGCAGCGGGGGAGACGCTGAAGCTTTCTTT.

This chain links TRBV4-3 with TRBJ2-1; D is undetermined. Between the trimmed V and J ends, which lost 6 bases and 4 bases, there was a span of 22 bases. CDR1 and CDR2 (germline): LGHNA, YSLEER. The CDR3 contains 17 residues. CDR3 nucleotides: TGCGCCAGCAGTCCGGTCTTTGCAGCCCAAGGGTACAATGAGCAGTTCTTC. It codes for CASSPVFAAQGYNEQFF.

The chain employs TRBV12-3 or TRBV12-4 and TRBJ2-3; 7 nucleotides agree with TRBD2. The CDR3 spans 15 residues. V dropped 3 bases and J dropped 6; count of bases not matched to a gene: 9. This chain's CDR3 is CASSFHRGEGDTQYF. As DNA, the CDR3 is TGTGCCAGCAGTTTTCATCGGGGGGAAGGGGATACGCAGTATTTT.

The chain recombines TRBV10-3 with TRBJ2-5, with TRBD2 matching over 8 bases. Looked up from germline, CDR1 is ENHRY and CDR2 is SYGVKD. With V trimmed by 0 bases and J by 1 base, 1 base remained unmatched. CDR3 length: 15 amino acids. The CDR3 DNA is TGTGCCATCAGTGAGTCGGCGGGGGGCCAAGAGACCCAGTACTTC. Protein product: CAISESAGGQETQYF.

The chain uses TRBV6-5 and TRBJ1-2; possibly TRBD1 for D (6 bases). Germline V lookup: CDR1 MNHEY, CDR2 SVGAGI. The CDR3 has 14 amino acids. The ends were cut back, 2 bases at V and 2 bases at J, with 9 bases in the middle. The CDR3 sequence is CASSYARGNYGYTF. CDR3 nucleotides: TGTGCCAGCAGTTACGCGAGGGGGAACTATGGCTACACCTTC.

This sequence joins TRBV29-1 and TRBJ2-1; 8 bases match TRBD2. Germline-derived CDR1 and CDR2 are SQVTM and ANQGSEA. The CDR3 is 14 amino acids. V shed 4 bases and J 8 bases; nucleotides not matched to a gene: 10. The CDR3 region is CSVASGGAYDEQFF. The CDR3 nucleotides are TGCAGCGTTGCCTCCGGGGGGGCGTATGATGAGCAGTTCTTC.

As regards this clonotype: A junction end diverges from the germline sequence, so it may reflect a read error. The CDR3 is CVSSLLAGQTNEQFF. The CDR3 DNA follows: TGTGTCAGCAGTCTACTAGCGGGGCAAACCAATGAGCAGTTCTTC. The chain employs TRBV6-5 and TRBJ2-1, with 10 bases lining up with TRBD2. The germline V gene has CDR1 MNHEY and CDR2 SVGAGI. The CDR3 length is 15 residues.

The chain recombines TRBV5-6 with TRBJ2-7; possibly TRBD2 for D (6 bases). The V end lost 2 bases, the J end lost 2 bases, and 14 bases lay between the germline ends. This CDR3 has 15 amino acids. Germline V gene lookup returns CDR1 SGHDT and CDR2 YYEEEE. The CDR3 DNA reads as TGTGCCAGCAGCTTTCTGGCGGGGCGGACCTACGAGCAGTACTTC. As protein: CASSFLAGRTYEQYF.

There are a few counts of this clonotype. This chain uses TRBV4-2 with TRBJ1-4; the match to TRBD1 covers 7 bases. Germline CDR1 reads LGHNA; CDR2 reads YNFKEQ. The CDR3 is 15 residues long. The ends lost 5 bases at V and 6 bases at J; junction bases unmatched: 9. CDR3 loop: CASSTRTGGDEKLFF. The CDR3 bases are TGTGCCAGCAGCACACGGACAGGCGGGGATGAAAAACTGTTTTTT.

The V gene is TRBV15, the J gene TRBJ1-1, with D hard to call. This CDR3 comprises 15 residues. Between the trimmed V and J ends, which lost 1 base and 4 bases, there was a span of 13 bases. Germline assignment: CDR1 LNHNV and CDR2 YYDKDF (reference sequence). The CDR3 region has the DNA TGTGCCACCAGCAGAGGCCCCGGCGGTGGCACTGAAGCTTTCTTT. Protein: CATSRGPGGGTEAFF.

This clonotype was observed a single time. The CDR3 DNA reads as TGTGCCAGCAGTTACTCGCGGGGGCAGGGGACTGAAGCTTTCTTT. It translates to CASSYSRGQGTEAFF. This sequence joins TRBV6-5 and TRBJ1-1; tentative D call: TRBD1 (6 bases). This CDR3 is 15 amino acids long. The ends were cut back, 0 bases at V and 5 bases at J, with 13 bases in the middle. The germline gives CDR1 MNHEY, CDR2 SVGAGI.

This rearrangement joins TRBV6-5 to TRBJ2-1, with 9 bases aligning to TRBD1. The germline V gene encodes CDR1 MNHEY and CDR2 SVGAGI. V was pared by 6 bases and J by 13 bases, with 19 bases of the junction left unmatched. The CDR3 spans 16 residues. The CDR3 spells CASSLGTGSGGETQFF. CDR3 sequence (DNA): TGTGCCAGCAGCCTAGGGACAGGGAGTGGCGGGGAGACCCAGTTCTTC.

In its sample, this clonotype was seen a few times. V and J are TRBV3-1 and TRBJ1-2; D is uncertain. Looked up from germline, CDR1 is LGHDT and CDR2 is YNNKEL (reference sequence). V was trimmed by 0 bases and J by 4 bases, leaving 9 bases between them. The CDR3 covers 14 residues. CDR3 sequence: CASSQEGRPYGYTF. Written as DNA, the CDR3 is TGTGCCAGCAGCCAAGAAGGGCGGCCCTATGGCTACACCTTC. The variable domain in full, with the rest retrieved from reference TRBV3-1 and TRBJ1-2, is DTAVSQTPKYLVTQMGNDKSIKCEQNLGHDTMYWYKQDSKKFLKIMFSYNNKELIINETVPNRFSPKSPDKAHLNLHINSLELGDSAVYFCASSQEGRPYGYTFGSGTRLTVV.

In DNA, the CDR3 is TGCGCCAGCAGCCAAGTAACTAGCGGGGGGGCAGGTTATACGCAGTATTTT. This sequence encodes CASSQVTSGGAGYTQYF. The J gene is TRBJ2-3, the V gene TRBV4-1, with 13 bases matching TRBD2. The CDR3 sequence is 17 residues long. From germline, CDR1 is MGHRA and CDR2 YSYEKL. With V trimmed by 1 base and J by 7 bases, 8 bases remained unmatched.

This clonotype was picked up a small number of times. This chain connects TRBV20-1 to TRBJ2-3; D is perhaps TRBD2 (7 bases). CDR1 and CDR2 (germline): DFQATT, SNEGSKA (reference sequence). CDR3 length: 14 amino acids. Trimming stripped 7 bases from V and 2 bases from J, with 16 bases between. As DNA, the CDR3 is TGCAGTGTCAAGGGGAGGGGGAACACAGATACGCAGTATTTT. It specifies CSVKGRGNTDTQYF.

This clonotype was found once. The V call is TRBV6-5, the J call TRBJ2-2, with D perhaps TRBD2 (6 bases). With 3 bases removed from V and 4 bases from J, the gap between germline ends came to 21 bases. CDR3 size: 18 residues. Germline CDR1 and CDR2: MNHEY and SVGAGI. CDR3 loop: CASSYHGTGLIITGELFF. In nucleotides, the CDR3 is TGTGCCAGCAGTTATCACGGAACGGGACTCATAATCACCGGGGAGCTGTTTTTT.

The chain carries TRBV5-1 and TRBJ2-1, with D possibly matching TRBD2 (5 bases). The CDR3 loop spans 16 amino acids. Trimming took off 5 bases at V and 4 bases at J, with 19 bases between the two ends. Germline assignment: CDR1 SGHRS and CDR2 YFSETQ. Here the CDR3 reads CASSSGLPPRYNEQFF. The CDR3 DNA reads TGCGCCAGCAGTTCCGGACTTCCTCCTCGGTACAATGAGCAGTTCTTC.

This clonotype was found a few times. The genes are TRBV12-3 or TRBV12-4 and TRBJ2-5; 7 bases align to TRBD1. The CDR3 runs 15 residues. The trim removed 3 bases at V and 5 bases at J, leaving 9 bases unmatched. The CDR3: CASSLQGGRLETQYF. In DNA, the CDR3 is TGTGCCAGCAGTTTGCAAGGGGGCCGGTTGGAGACCCAGTACTTC.

The chain carries TRBV9 and TRBJ2-3, with 10 bases lining up with TRBD2. The V gene end was trimmed by 0 bases and the J gene end by 2 bases; junction bases not matched to a gene: 3. In germline, CDR1 is SGDLS, CDR2 YYNGEE. The CDR3 covers 16 residues. The CDR3 reads CASSVELAGSTDTQYF. CDR3 in DNA: TGTGCCAGCAGCGTAGAACTAGCGGGGTCCACAGATACGCAGTATTTT.